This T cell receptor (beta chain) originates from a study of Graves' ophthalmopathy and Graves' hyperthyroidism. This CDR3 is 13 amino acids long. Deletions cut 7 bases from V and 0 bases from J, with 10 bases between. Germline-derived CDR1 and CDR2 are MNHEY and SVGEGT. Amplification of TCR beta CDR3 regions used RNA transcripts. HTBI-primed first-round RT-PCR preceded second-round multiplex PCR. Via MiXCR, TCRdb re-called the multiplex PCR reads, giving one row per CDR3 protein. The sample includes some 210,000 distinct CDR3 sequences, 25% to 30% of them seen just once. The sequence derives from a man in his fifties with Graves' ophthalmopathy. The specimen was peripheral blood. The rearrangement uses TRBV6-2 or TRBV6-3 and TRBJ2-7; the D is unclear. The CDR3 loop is CASTPKGSYEQYF. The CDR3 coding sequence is TGTGCCAGCACCCCCAAGGGCTCCTACGAGCAGTACTTC.